Listed below are T cell receptor beta chains from one sample, sequenced in a study of cytomegalovirus exposure and HLA in healthy donors. Assay used: immunoSEQ multiplex PCR; TCRdb lists only in-frame clones, some missing. Altogether 130,000 or so clones are present, approximately 80% being singletons, with the ten largest covering approximately 2%. The sequenced material came from PBMCs. All receptors come from a man aged 40-49 years in good health and CMV-seronegative. Each CDR3 is given with its conserved first and last residue. The order of the fields is J gene, D gene, V gene, clone size, CDR3 protein, CDR3 DNA. D genes are given only for firm matches. Only some rows state a clone size, as once, few, many or a class for expanded clones.

TRBJ2-7,TRBD2,TRBV5-5,once,CASSLRASGSYEQYF,TGTGCCAGCAGCTTGCGGGCTAGCGGCTCCTACGAGCAGTACTTC
TRBJ2-3,TRBD2,TRBV25-1,NA,CASSERWSSGPYTDTQYF,TGTGCCAGCAGTGAACGGTGGTCTAGCGGGCCCTACACAGATACGCAGTATTTT
TRBJ1-4,NA,TRBV4-1,NA,CASSQDRGNEKLFF,TGCGCCAGCAGCCAAGATAGGGGGAATGAAAAACTGTTTTTT
TRBJ2-7,TRBD2,TRBV28,NA,CASSDGGLGLYEQYF,TGTGCCAGCAGCGACGGGGGACTAGGGCTATACGAGCAGTACTTC
TRBJ2-3,TRBD2,TRBV19,NA,CASSIGAGGFTDTQYF,TGTGCCAGTAGTATCGGCGCGGGAGGTTTCACAGATACGCAGTATTTT
TRBJ2-2,TRBD2,TRBV10-3,NA,CAISGSPSSGGNTGELFF,TGTGCCATCAGTGGGAGCCCCTCTAGCGGGGGGAACACCGGGGAGCTGTTTTTT
TRBJ2-2,TRBD1,TRBV2,NA,CASSSTGRTGELFF,TGTGCCAGCAGTTCGACAGGGAGAACCGGGGAGCTGTTTTTT
TRBJ2-7,TRBD1,TRBV2,NA,CASHEQGYHEQYF,TGTGCCAGCCATGAACAGGGGTACCACGAGCAGTACTTC
TRBJ2-1,NA,TRBV19,NA,CASSVGAFSYNEQFF,TGTGCCAGTAGTGTGGGGGCCTTCTCCTACAATGAGCAGTTCTTC
TRBJ2-1,NA,TRBV28,NA,CASSSGLHNEQFF,TGTGCCAGCAGCTCGGGACTCCACAATGAGCAGTTCTTC
TRBJ2-1,TRBD2,TRBV7-3,NA,CASRKGLGSSYNEQFF,TGTGCCAGCAGGAAGGGACTAGGTTCCTCCTACAATGAGCAGTTCTTC
TRBJ1-3,TRBD1,TRBV30,few,CAWSTWTGSPSGNTIYF,TGTGCCTGGAGCACCTGGACAGGCTCTCCCTCTGGAAACACCATATATTTT
TRBJ2-7,NA,TRBV7-2,NA,CASSYLDGQTYEQYF,TGTGCCAGCAGCTACCTAGATGGTCAGACCTACGAGCAGTACTTC
TRBJ1-6,TRBD1,TRBV27,NA,CASSYRQGDSPLHF,TGTGCCAGCAGTTATAGGCAGGGGGATTCACCCCTCCACTTT
TRBJ1-4,TRBD1,TRBV19,NA,CASRTGTATNEKLFF,TGTGCCAGTAGGACTGGGACAGCCACTAATGAAAAACTGTTTTTT